These 30 T cell receptor beta chains were sequenced from one sample in a study of T cell changes during pregnancy in multiple sclerosis. Generated by immunoSEQ multiplex PCR, the TCRdb table keeps only in-frame clones and is missing some. The sample lists approximately 50,000 clones, approximately 90% occurring once. The material sequenced was CD8+ T cells from peripheral blood mononuclear cells, taken after pregnancy. The receptors originated from a female donor with multiple sclerosis, enrolled in a pregnancy study.

The V call is TRBV27, the J call TRBJ1-1; D is possibly TRBD1 (5 bases). The CDR3 covers 12 residues. Germline values: CDR1 MNHEY, CDR2 SMNVEV (reference sequence). V dropped 6 bases and J dropped 11 bases, with 16 bases sitting between them. CDR3 nucleotide sequence: TGTGCCAGCAGCCAAACAGGATCTGGGGCTTTCTTT. It translates to CASSQTGSGAFF.

The V and J genes are TRBV29-1 and TRBJ1-2; the match to TRBD1 covers 9 bases. Looked up from germline, CDR1 is SQVTM and CDR2 is ANQGSEA. The CDR3 covers 14 residues. Trimming took 1 base from V and 6 from J; bases not matched to a gene: 6. Here the CDR3 reads CSVEGGTGRDGYTF. CDR3 DNA sequence: TGCAGCGTTGAAGGGGGGACAGGGAGAGATGGCTACACCTTC.

The CDR3 DNA sequence: TGTGCCACCAGCAGAGATAGGGGGACAACGAACACCGGGGAGCTGTTTTTT. Protein: CATSRDRGTTNTGELFF. V is TRBV15 and J is TRBJ2-2; D perhaps matches TRBD1 (6 bases). Deletions cut 0 bases from V and 0 bases from J, with 11 bases between. The CDR3 contains 17 residues. Germline CDR1 is LNHNV and CDR2 is YYDKDF (reference sequence).

The chain links TRBV14 to TRBJ1-4; 10 positions agree with TRBD1. CDR1 and CDR2 (germline): SGHDN, FVKESK. With V trimmed by 1 base and J by 4 bases, 9 bases remained unmatched. The CDR3 spans 18 residues. CDR3 sequence (DNA): TGTGCCAGCAGCCAAGTGACGGGACAGGGGAGGTTTAATGAAAAACTGTTTTTT. This gives the protein CASSQVTGQGRFNEKLFF.

The rearrangement uses TRBV6-5 and TRBJ1-2; the D gene is possibly TRBD1 (5 bases). This CDR3 contains 14 residues. Trimming stripped 0 bases from V and 5 bases from J, with 10 bases between. CDR1 and CDR2 (germline): MNHEY, SVGAGI. The CDR3 region has the DNA TGTGCCAGCAGTTACTCTATCCAGGGATATGGCTACACCTTC. Translated: CASSYSIQGYGYTF.

This clone was seen only once. J is TRBJ2-1 and V is TRBV7-6; TRBD2 matches 12 bases. V lost 7 bases to trimming and J lost 4 bases; unmatched junction nucleotides: 17. The CDR3 is 19 residues long. Looked up from germline, CDR1 is SGHVS and CDR2 is FNYEAQ. CDR3: CASTESGLAGFQGYNEQFF. The CDR3 coding sequence is TGTGCCAGCACCGAGAGCGGACTAGCGGGGTTTCAGGGTTACAATGAGCAGTTCTTC.

This rearrangement joins TRBV20-1 to TRBJ2-3, with D maybe TRBD2 (5 bases). The CDR3 loop spans 11 amino acids. Germline assignment: CDR1 DFQATT and CDR2 SNEGSKA (reference sequence). Trimming took 3 bases from V and 8 from J, leaving 9 bases between them. The CDR3 nucleotides are TGCAGTGCTAGTGATGCGGGTACGCAGTATTTT. Encoded protein: CSASDAGTQYF.

This chain links TRBV7-2 with TRBJ1-1; tentative D call: TRBD1 (5 bases). Germline-derived CDR1 and CDR2 are SGHTA and FQGNSA. Between the trimmed V and J ends, which lost 0 bases and 6 bases, there was a span of 17 bases. CDR3 length: 16 residues. CDR3 in amino acids: CASSLAGVGSSAEAFF. DNA for the CDR3: TGTGCCAGCAGCTTAGCAGGGGTCGGTTCTAGTGCTGAAGCTTTCTTT.

V usage is TRBV5-1 and J usage is TRBJ2-1; 11 nucleotides line up with TRBD2. Germline V gene data show CDR1 as SGHRS and CDR2 as YFSETQ. The CDR3 is 14 residues long. Trimming cost V 5 bases and J 4 bases; bases outside gene matches: 2. The CDR3 DNA reads as TGCGCCAGCAGGGGGACTAGCGGATACAATGAGCAGTTCTTC. Translation: CASRGTSGYNEQFF.

The chain joins TRBV5-4 to TRBJ1-1; no reliable D call. Germline lookup yields CDR1 SGHNT and CDR2 YYREEE (reference sequence). The CDR3 runs to 14 residues. Trimming removed 1 base from V and 1 base from J, with 8 bases in between. CDR3 residues: CASSLRGTNTEAFF. CDR3 bases: TGTGCCAGCAGCTTGAGAGGTACGAACACTGAAGCTTTCTTT.

V usage is TRBV21-1 and J usage is TRBJ1-1; TRBD1 is taken as the D call from the table, unchecked against the DNA. TRBV21-1 represents a pseudogene. The CDR3 has 15 amino acids. DNA for the CDR3: TGTGCCAGCAGCAAAGCCCCCCAGGGGAACACTGAAGCTTTCTTT. It encodes CASSKAPQGNTEAFF.

This clone was recorded only once. The CDR3 DNA follows: TGTGCCATCAGTGAGATCGAGAGGGCTGAAGCTTTCTTT. This codes for CAISEIERAEAFF. The chain employs TRBV10-3 and TRBJ1-1; D is unclear. Trimming left V 2 bases short and J 6 bases short, with 10 bases between. Germline V gene data show CDR1 as ENHRY and CDR2 as SYGVKD. This CDR3 is 13 amino acids long.

This sequence joins TRBV13 and TRBJ1-5; TRBD1 matches 10 bases. The CDR3 sequence is 15 residues long. J was trimmed by 4 bases and V by 3 bases; bases with no gene match: 3. Germline CDR1 is PRHDT and CDR2 is FYEKMQ (reference sequence). The CDR3 protein is CASSFGTGANQPQHF. CDR3 bases: TGTGCCAGCAGCTTCGGGACAGGGGCAAATCAGCCCCAGCATTTT.

This clone was detected once. The DNA of the CDR3 is TGTGCCAGCAGCTTAGGTCAGGGTGGTGGCAATGAGCAGTTCTTC. It specifies CASSLGQGGGNEQFF. V usage is TRBV7-9 and J usage is TRBJ2-1; tentatively, D is TRBD1 (5 bases). This CDR3 comprises 15 residues. Trimming stripped 1 base from V and 6 bases from J, with 13 bases between. Germline assignment: CDR1 SEHNR and CDR2 FQNEAQ (reference sequence).

This sequence joins TRBV7-9 and TRBJ1-5, with D unresolved. Germline lookup yields CDR1 SEHNR and CDR2 FQNEAQ (reference sequence). This CDR3 contains 15 residues. V was trimmed by 2 bases and J by 6 bases, leaving 14 bases between them. CDR3 nucleotides: TGTGCCAGCAGCTTATCCGGGAAGGGCTCTCAGCCCCAGCATTTT. Its translation is CASSLSGKGSQPQHF. The variable domain in full, with the rest retrieved from reference TRBV7-9 and TRBJ1-5, is DTGVSQNPRHKITKRGQNVTFRCDPISEHNRLYWYRQTLGQGPEFLTYFQNEAQLEKSRLLSDRFSAERPKGSFSTLEIQRTEQGDSAMYLCASSLSGKGSQPQHFGDGTRLSIL.

The CDR3 reads CASSDPRHGYEQYF. The CDR3 nucleotides are TGTGCCAGCAGTGATCCTCGACACGGCTACGAGCAGTACTTC. This chain links TRBV6-1 with TRBJ2-7, with no clear D. The CDR3 has 14 residues. Deletions cut 3 bases from V and 3 bases from J, with 12 bases between. The germline gives CDR1 MNHNS, CDR2 SASEGT.

The chain couples TRBV13 to TRBJ2-5; TRBD1 is a possible D gene (6 bases). CDR1 PRHDT and CDR2 FYEKMQ come from the germline V gene (reference sequence). Trimming took off 5 bases at V and 4 bases at J, with 11 bases between the two ends. The CDR3 runs 13 residues. The CDR3 sequence: CASSKQGIETQYF. The CDR3 coding sequence is TGTGCCAGCAGCAAACAGGGAATAGAGACCCAGTACTTC.

This clone has only a few counts. The genes are TRBV9 and TRBJ1-5; D possibly corresponds to TRBD1 (5 bases). Trimming stripped 3 bases from V and 4 bases from J, with 11 bases between. CDR1 SGDLS and CDR2 YYNGEE come from the germline V gene. This CDR3 has 14 residues. The CDR3 DNA sequence: TGTGCCAGCAGCGCCTCAGGGACTAATCAGCCCCAGCATTTT. This encodes CASSASGTNQPQHF.

The chain employs TRBV2 and TRBJ2-2, with 8 bases that match TRBD1. This CDR3 region has 17 residues. CDR1 and CDR2 from the germline V gene are SNHLY and FYNNEI. V trimming: 3 bases; J trimming: 4 bases; junction bases outside the gene matches: 10. CDR3 DNA sequence: TGTGCCAGCAGTGACCGGCCAGGGGGCGCGGGCACCGGGGAGCTGTTTTTT. Its protein product is CASSDRPGGAGTGELFF.

The chain recombines TRBV29-1 with TRBJ2-1, with a weak D call TRBD2 (6 bases). Germline V gene sequence: CDR1 SQVTM, CDR2 ANQGSEA. V was trimmed by 6 bases and J by 0 bases, leaving 12 bases between them. This CDR3 has 14 amino acids. This chain's CDR3 is CSVPEGSSYNEQFF. As DNA, the CDR3 is TGCAGCGTGCCGGAGGGAAGCTCCTACAATGAGCAGTTCTTC.

The V and J genes are TRBV5-1 and TRBJ2-3, with a possible D match to TRBD2 (6 bases). CDR1 is SGHRS and CDR2 is YFSETQ in the germline V gene. V lost 3 bases, J lost 3 bases, and 20 bases lay in between. CDR3 length: 17 amino acids. CDR3 in DNA: TGCGCCAGCAGCTCCCCAATAGCCCCGACTAGTACAGATACGCAGTATTTT. Translation: CASSSPIAPTSTDTQYF.

The V call is TRBV7-2, the J call TRBJ1-4, with a possible D match to TRBD1 (6 bases). CDR1 is SGHTA and CDR2 is FQGNSA in the germline V gene. V was shortened by 5 bases and J by 7 bases, with 8 bases between the two germline ends. There are 12 residues in the CDR3. As DNA, the CDR3 is TGTGCCAGCAGCCGAGGGGGTGAAAAACTGTTTTTT. The encoded protein is CASSRGGEKLFF.

This chain links TRBV15 with TRBJ2-1; 12 nucleotides line up with TRBD2. V dropped 1 base and J dropped 7; count of bases not matched to a gene: 14. The CDR3 covers 19 residues. Germline V gives CDR1 LNHNV, CDR2 YYDKDF (reference sequence). This CDR3 reads CATSRVGLAGFADRNEQFF. DNA for the CDR3: TGTGCCACCAGCAGAGTAGGACTAGCGGGGTTCGCCGACCGGAATGAGCAGTTCTTC.

The V gene is TRBV7-9, the J gene TRBJ2-7; D is possibly TRBD1 (5 bases). This CDR3 contains 12 residues. Trimming took off 9 bases at V and 2 bases at J, with 11 bases between the two ends. Germline-derived CDR1 and CDR2 are SEHNR and FQNEAQ (reference sequence). The chain's CDR3 is CASQGMAYEQYF. CDR3 nucleotide sequence: TGTGCCAGTCAGGGAATGGCCTACGAGCAGTACTTC.

The rearrangement links TRBV9 to TRBJ2-5, with 9 positions matching TRBD2. The CDR3 has 15 residues. V gave up 6 bases and J gave up 5 bases; unmatched junction bases: 11. Per the germline V gene, CDR1 is SGDLS and CDR2 is YYNGEE. This CDR3 reads CASTLSSGAGETQYF. DNA for the CDR3: TGTGCCAGCACCCTATCTAGCGGGGCGGGGGAGACCCAGTACTTC.

The rearrangement links TRBV5-1 to TRBJ2-5; 11 nucleotides align to TRBD2. This CDR3 has 14 residues. Germline V gene data show CDR1 as SGHRS and CDR2 as YFSETQ. Germline trimming cut 5 bases from V and 3 bases from J; bases unmatched to any gene: 3. DNA for the CDR3: TGCGCCAGCAGATCACTAGCGGGGGAAGAGACCCAGTACTTC. This encodes CASRSLAGEETQYF. Filled out from reference TRBV5-1 and TRBJ2-5, the complete variable domain reads KAGVTQTPRYLIKTRGQQVTLSCSPISGHRSVSWYQQTPGQGLQFLFEYFSETQRNKGNFPGRFSGRQFSNSRSEMNVSTLELGDSALYLCASRSLAGEETQYFGPGTRLLVL.

This chain joins TRBV6-5 and TRBJ1-1; TRBD1 might be the D (5 bases). CDR1 is MNHEY, CDR2 SVGAGI, per germline. This CDR3 region has 16 residues. V was pared by 0 bases and J by 8 bases, with 19 bases between. The CDR3 loop reads CASSYSVGDLGGEAFF. CDR3 coding DNA: TGTGCCAGCAGTTACTCAGTGGGGGACTTGGGAGGGGAAGCTTTCTTT.

V usage is TRBV7-9 and J usage is TRBJ2-1; possible D gene TRBD1, 6 bases. The CDR3 loop spans 11 amino acids. Germline CDR1 and CDR2: SEHNR and FQNEAQ (reference sequence). The V gene lost 5 bases and the J gene lost 10 bases, with 9 bases spanning the gap. This chain's CDR3 is CASSPGTEQFF. CDR3 DNA: TGTGCCAGCAGCCCCGGGACAGAGCAGTTCTTC.

This clone has just one count. The CDR3 loop reads CASSQDGGGTGGQPQHF. The CDR3, as DNA: TGTGCCAGCAGCCAAGATGGAGGTGGGACAGGGGGCCAGCCCCAGCATTTT. The chain recombines TRBV4-2 with TRBJ1-5; 12 bases are shared with TRBD1. From germline, CDR1 is LGHNA and CDR2 YNFKEQ. J was trimmed by 7 bases and V by 0 bases; bases with no gene match: 7. CDR3 size: 17 residues.

The chain combines TRBV7-8 with TRBJ2-4; 7 nucleotides agree with TRBD1. Germline V gene data show CDR1 as SGHVS and CDR2 as FQNEAQ. V gave up 5 bases and J gave up 3 bases; unmatched junction bases: 7. The CDR3 consists of 15 residues. DNA for the CDR3: TGTGCCAGCAGCGCACGACAGGGTGGCAAAAACATTCAGTACTTC. Residues: CASSARQGGKNIQYF.